Reported below is one T cell receptor beta chain. This clone was counted ten times or more. Its antigen is not yet known. Base quality data are lacking; no much larger clone is found one base away. This sample was taken from a study of blood T cell repertoires in COVID-19 (dated by TCRdb to 2018 to 2021). Turning to the overall study: Collaborator samples came from the United States, Italy and Spain and covered acute and convalescent phases of COVID-19. The material from the prospective study consisted of cDNA or gDNA derived from T cells, B-cell-depleted T cells, or PBMCs. The dataset comprised deeply sampled blood TCRbeta repertoires from subjects exposed to, actively infected with, or recovered from COVID-19. The repertoires were made available in a free public database intended to serve as a resource for research on the immune response to SARS-CoV-2. Samples came from the ongoing ImmuneRACE study (first 160 participants) plus 1,254 subjects from 6 global collaborators. Nearly every sample came with metadata listing a de-identified subject ID, COVID-19 status, age in years and sex. Where available, HLA class I and class II types were taken from metadata supplied by the sample provider and were not determined by assay-based typing. Overall results and qualifications from the work: The amount of clinical and demographic metadata varied by source and participant and was provided uncurated.

The CDR3 spans 16 residues, from the cysteine through the phenylalanine. The sequence is cut down to CDR3 DNA, 48 bases in frame from base 1. The germline V gene gives CDR1 as KGHDR and CDR2 as SFDVKD. V loses 5 bases at its end and J loses 3 bases; junction bases beyond the gene matches: 5. Whole blood was collected in K2EDTA tubes by collaborating institutions according to the institutions' own protocols. For TCRbeta analysis, collaborators shipped samples as frozen whole blood, isolated PBMCs, or DNA extracted from either of those sample types. TCRbeta CDR3 regions were amplified from genomic DNA using the immunoSEQ Assay, a bias-controlled multiplex PCR. The paper's processing steps were these. The number of nucleated cells in each sample was estimated from the amplification of reference gene primers within the assay. Sequence reads were collapsed and filtered to measure the absolute abundance of every unique TCRbeta CDR3 rearrangement. Productive Simpson clonality was computed per sample as the square root of Simpson's diversity index over productive rearrangements. TCRdb took over this immuneACCESS table, retaining in-frame rearrangements with V and J assigned. Such tables are incomplete; in checked studies, under half of the missing clones stem from an unresolved V gene, and the remainder is unexplained. V and J calls plus clone size are reproduced from that table; the DNA served to infer D and trimming. The sample profile shows approximately 160,000 clones; around four fifths of them were found once. 2.5% to 3% of the sample lies in the top ten.

The sequence joins TRBV24-1 to TRBJ2-4, with 11 central nucleotides matching TRBD1. Sequencing used peripheral blood. This sequence was found in a man between 65 and 85 years old with acute or convalescent COVID-19. At the DNA level, the sequence is TGTGCCACCAGTGCCCGGGACAGGGGGGGCAAAAACATTCAGTACTTC. Translation gives CATSARDRGGKNIQYF.